Below are 18 T cell receptor beta chains sequenced from a single sample in a study of identical twins listed by TCRdb under 2016. The library was generated by 5' RACE. The data were produced on an Illumina HiSeq 2000. TCRdb redid the processing of the public reads, applying fastp at Q25 and MiXCR, and retained in-frame beta chains. CDR3 protein duplicates are merged, each entry listing the most common genes and DNA. The sample contains 250,000 to 350,000 distinct CDR3 sequences, over 8.5% of them found a single time. Roughly 7% of the sample belongs to the ten largest clones. These data also formed part of another study, on yellow fever vaccine responses in identical twins.

Sequenced material: CD8+ T cells sorted from blood. These receptors were collected from a woman younger than 30 in good health.

The chain employs TRBV2 and TRBJ2-3; D unclear. The CDR3 is 16 amino acids. Deletions cut 0 bases from V and 0 bases from J, with 10 bases between. The germline V gene encodes CDR1 SNHLY and CDR2 FYNNEI. The CDR3 bases are TGTGCCAGCAGTGAAGCGTCCCGGGCTAGCACAGATACGCAGTATTTT. Protein sequence: CASSEASRASTDTQYF. Full variable domain (remainder filled in from reference TRBV2 and TRBJ2-3): EPEVTQTPSHQVTQMGQEVILRCVPISNHLYFYWYRQILGQKVEFLVSFYNNEISEKSEIFDDQFSVERPDGSNFTLKIRSTKLEDSAMYFCASSEASRASTDTQYFGPGTRLTVL.

This clonotype was found a few times. The rearrangement links TRBV7-8 to TRBJ2-3; D perhaps matches TRBD2 (5 bases). The V gene lost 4 bases and the J gene lost 0 bases, with 14 bases spanning the gap. Germline CDR1 reads SGHVS; CDR2 reads FQNEAQ. The CDR3 contains 16 residues. Here the CDR3 DNA reads TGTGCCAGCAGCTCTACATCTAGCACTAGCACAGATACGCAGTATTTT. It yields the protein CASSSTSSTSTDTQYF.

A word on this clonotype: A clone one base away is much larger, so this may be a read error. The rearrangement links TRBV7-6 to TRBJ2-1; a weak D match, TRBD2 (5 bases). Per the germline V gene, CDR1 is SGHVS and CDR2 is FNYEAQ. The CDR3 is 17 residues long. The CDR3 DNA is TGTGCCAGCAGCTTCTCTCCAGCGGAAAGCTCCTACAATGAGCTGTTCTTC. Its protein product is CASSFSPAESSYNELFF.

This clonotype was picked up a small number of times. The CDR3 sequence is CSVEDLALTKNIQYF. The CDR3 DNA sequence: TGCAGCGTTGAAGATTTGGCGTTGACCAAAAACATTCAGTACTTC. This chain joins TRBV29-1 and TRBJ2-4; D is ambiguous. The CDR3 spans 15 residues. Germline CDR1 and CDR2: SQVTM and ANQGSEA. The V end lost 0 bases, the J end lost 2 bases, and 11 bases lay between the germline ends.

This clonotype was found many times. This chain links TRBV14 with TRBJ2-1; D unclear. V gave up 0 bases and J gave up 10 bases, with 7 bases separating them. Germline V gene lookup returns CDR1 SGHDN and CDR2 FVKESK. CDR3 length: 12 amino acids. In nucleotides, the CDR3 is TGTGCCAGCAGCCAAGATGCGGTAGAGCAGTTCTTC. It is translated as CASSQDAVEQFF.

The rearrangement uses TRBV14 and TRBJ2-5; D gene ambiguous. The CDR3 has 13 amino acids. Trimming took 4 bases from V and 4 from J, leaving 10 bases between them. Germline V CDR1 and CDR2: SGHDN, FVKESK. The CDR3: CASSPTAAETQYF. The CDR3 bases are TGTGCCAGCAGCCCCACGGCGGCAGAGACCCAGTACTTC.

This clonotype came up many times. The V call is TRBV6-9, the J call TRBJ2-1; D is ambiguous. V was pared by 5 bases and J by 8 bases, with 19 bases between. Germline V gene data show CDR1 as MNHGY and CDR2 as SVAAGI. This CDR3 contains 15 residues. CDR3 loop: CASSASRLGIDEQFF. For the CDR3, the DNA is TGTGCCAGCAGTGCTTCTAGGTTAGGTATCGATGAGCAGTTCTTC.

The chain is built from TRBV4-1 and TRBJ1-4, with TRBD1 as a possible D gene (6 bases). Germline loops: CDR1 MGHRA, CDR2 YSYEKL. Deletions cut 4 bases from V and 5 bases from J, with 20 bases between. This CDR3 is built from 17 residues. The CDR3: CASSPELGQPQNEKLFF. The CDR3 DNA is TGCGCCAGCAGCCCAGAATTAGGACAGCCCCAAAATGAAAAACTGTTTTTT.

This clonotype was counted ten times or more. The chain has TRBV4-2 and TRBJ2-7, with D tentatively TRBD1 or TRBD2 (5 bases each). Trimming removed 0 bases at V and 4 bases at J, with 10 bases between. The CDR3 contains 14 residues. CDR1 LGHNA and CDR2 YNFKEQ come from the germline V gene. The chain's CDR3 is CASSQDGTGYEQYF. The CDR3 DNA is TGTGCCAGCAGCCAAGATGGGACGGGGTACGAGCAGTACTTC.

The chain employs TRBV7-9 and TRBJ2-5; TRBD2 matches at 14 bases. V shed 5 bases and J 0 bases; nucleotides not matched to a gene: 5. Germline V gene lookup returns CDR1 SEHNR and CDR2 FQNEAQ (reference sequence). The CDR3 covers 17 residues. DNA of the CDR3: TGTGCCAGCAGCCGGACTAGCGGGAGGCCTTACCAAGAGACCCAGTACTTC. The encoded protein is CASSRTSGRPYQETQYF.

This clonotype was observed at least ten times. This chain joins TRBV7-2 and TRBJ1-1, with TRBD1 matching over 8 bases. The V gene end was trimmed by 5 bases and the J gene end by 5 bases; junction bases not matched to a gene: 7. CDR3 length: 14 residues. Germline CDR1 reads SGHTA; CDR2 reads FQGNSA. The DNA for the CDR3 is TGTGCCAGCAGCCCTCGACAGGGGCATACTGAAGCTTTCTTT. Translated, it gives CASSPRQGHTEAFF.

Many counts were recorded for this clonotype. The chain uses TRBV7-2 and TRBJ1-1; D not resolved. The CDR3 length is 13 residues. Germline loops: CDR1 SGHTA, CDR2 FQGNSA. The V and J ends lost 2 bases and 1 base respectively, with 5 bases between them. CDR3 in amino acids: CASSLNKNTEAFF. The CDR3 nucleotides read TGTGCCAGCAGCTTAAACAAGAACACTGAAGCTTTCTTT.

On this clonotype: The CDR3 carries no conserved terminal phenylalanine or tryptophan, so it likely arises from a read error. V gene TRBV30 combines with J gene TRBJ2-3; D is possibly TRBD2 (5 bases). The CDR3 is 16 amino acids. Looked up from germline, CDR1 is GTSNPN and CDR2 is SVGIG (reference sequence). V was pared by 3 bases and J by 0 bases, with 16 bases between. The chain's CDR3 is CAWSGIGRTSTDTQYL. CDR3 coding DNA: TGTGCCTGGAGCGGGATTGGCAGAACTAGCACAGATACGCAGTATCTT.

This sequence joins TRBV20-1 and TRBJ2-3; D may be TRBD1 or TRBD2 (5 bases each). This CDR3 region has 15 residues. Trimming removed 0 bases at V and 0 bases at J, with 10 bases between. Germline CDR1 and CDR2: DFQATT and SNEGSKA (reference sequence). The CDR3 DNA is TGCAGTGCTAGAGATTGGGACGGGAGCACAGATACGCAGTATTTT. As protein: CSARDWDGSTDTQYF.

This clonotype appeared a few times. V and J are TRBV14 and TRBJ2-2; maybe TRBD2 (6 bases). V was pared by 0 bases and J by 5 bases, with 16 bases between. CDR3 size: 17 residues. Germline CDR1 and CDR2: SGHDN and FVKESK. CDR3 region: CASSQDYSGVRTGELFF. The CDR3 DNA reads as TGTGCCAGCAGCCAAGATTATTCGGGAGTACGAACCGGGGAGCTGTTTTTT.

The V gene is TRBV30, the J gene TRBJ1-1, with D perhaps TRBD1 (5 bases). V lost 0 bases and J 3 bases, leaving 11 bases between the germline ends. From germline, CDR1 is GTSNPN and CDR2 SVGIG (reference sequence). The CDR3 contains 14 residues. CDR3 nucleotides: TGTGCCTGGAGTGTGGGGGTTGGGGACACTGAAGCTTTCTTT. Translated, it gives CAWSVGVGDTEAFF.

The table lists this clonotype with many counts. The chain links TRBV14 to TRBJ1-1; D may be TRBD1 (5 bases). The CDR3 sequence is 18 residues long. V lost 6 bases to trimming and J lost 3 bases, with 26 bases between them. Germline V gene data show CDR1 as SGHDN and CDR2 as FVKESK. Here the CDR3 DNA reads TGTGCCAGCAGACCCGGGCGCTCGGGGGGTGACGTCGACACTGAAGCTTTCTTT. This translates into CASRPGRSGGDVDTEAFF.

This clonotype was counted at least ten times. CDR3 nucleotides: TGTGCCAGCAGTCCGCAGACAGGGGATTTCTCCAAAAACATTCAGTACTTC. Amino acids: CASSPQTGDFSKNIQYF. The rearrangement joins TRBV12-3 or TRBV12-4 to TRBJ2-4; 8 positions agree with TRBD1. V trimming: 5 bases; J trimming: 2 bases; junction bases outside the gene matches: 11. This CDR3 is 17 amino acids long.